There are many counts of the clone carrying this T cell receptor beta chain. Its cognate antigen is unknown. The CDR3 contains 11 residues. Deletions cut 5 bases from V and 11 bases from J, with 14 bases between. Germline V lookup: CDR1 SQVTM, CDR2 ANQGSEA. The sample originates from a study of CD8 T cells in ankylosing spondylitis. Whole-study results and caveats: Relatively rare in peripheral blood, disease-linked clones were also CD8+. Reported data indicate significant enrichment of disease-linked clones within matched ankylosing spondylitis synovial fluid. A motif in TCR beta, a set of seven to nine highly homologous variants, appeared characteristic of ankylosing spondylitis blood.

TCRdb redid the calling of the 5' RACE reads with MiXCR, one entry per CDR3 protein. The repertoire holds 800,000 to 900,000 distinct CDR3 sequences, around 11% seen once, with approximately 0.46% in the top ten. This receptor was taken from a male donor with ankylosing spondylitis. The chain has TRBV29-1 and TRBJ2-3; D uncertain. The sequencing input was blood, either unsorted or a sorted T cell fraction (not recorded which). The CDR3 protein is CSVSELQKQYF. The CDR3 coding sequence is TGCAGCGTTAGCGAGCTCCAAAAGCAGTATTTT.